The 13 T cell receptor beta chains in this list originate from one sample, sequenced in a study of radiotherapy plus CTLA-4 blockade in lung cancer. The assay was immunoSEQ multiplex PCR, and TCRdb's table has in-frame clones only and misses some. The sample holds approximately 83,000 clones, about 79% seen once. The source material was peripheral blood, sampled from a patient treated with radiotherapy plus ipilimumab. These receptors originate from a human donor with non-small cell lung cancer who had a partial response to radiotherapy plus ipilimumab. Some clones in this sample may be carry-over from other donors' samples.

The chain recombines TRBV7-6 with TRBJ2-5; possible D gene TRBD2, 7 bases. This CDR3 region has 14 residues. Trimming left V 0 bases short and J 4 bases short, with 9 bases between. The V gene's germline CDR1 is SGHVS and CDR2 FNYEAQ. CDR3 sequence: CASSLAGGPETQYF. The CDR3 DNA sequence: TGTGCCAGCAGCTTAGCGGGGGGGCCAGAGACCCAGTACTTC.

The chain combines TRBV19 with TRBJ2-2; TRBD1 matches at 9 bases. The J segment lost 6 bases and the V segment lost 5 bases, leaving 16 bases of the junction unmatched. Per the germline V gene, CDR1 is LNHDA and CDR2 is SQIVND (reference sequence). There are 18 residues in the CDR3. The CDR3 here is CASSLGRPGQGPSGELFF. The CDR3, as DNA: TGTGCCAGTAGTCTTGGGAGACCGGGACAGGGCCCGTCCGGGGAGCTGTTTTTT.

Here the CDR3 DNA reads TGCGCCAGCGTCGGACTAGCGGTACAAGAGACCCAGTACTTC. As protein: CASVGLAVQETQYF. The chain recombines TRBV10-2 with TRBJ2-5; TRBD2 matches 10 bases. Germline assignment: CDR1 WSHSY and CDR2 SAAADI. This CDR3 is 14 amino acids long. With V trimmed by 8 bases and J by 2 bases, 5 bases remained unmatched.

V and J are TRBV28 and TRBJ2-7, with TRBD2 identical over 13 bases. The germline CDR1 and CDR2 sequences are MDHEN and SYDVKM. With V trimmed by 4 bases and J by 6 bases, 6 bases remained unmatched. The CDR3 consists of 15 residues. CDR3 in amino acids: CASSSGGTSGIEQYF. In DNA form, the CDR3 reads TGTGCCAGCAGTTCCGGGGGGACTAGCGGGATCGAGCAGTACTTC.

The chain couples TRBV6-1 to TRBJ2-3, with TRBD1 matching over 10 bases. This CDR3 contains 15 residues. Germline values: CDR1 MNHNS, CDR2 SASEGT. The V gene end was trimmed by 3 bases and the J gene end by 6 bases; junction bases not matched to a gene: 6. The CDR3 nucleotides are TGTGCCAGCAGTGAGGGGACGGGACAGGGGGATACGCAGTATTTT. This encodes CASSEGTGQGDTQYF.

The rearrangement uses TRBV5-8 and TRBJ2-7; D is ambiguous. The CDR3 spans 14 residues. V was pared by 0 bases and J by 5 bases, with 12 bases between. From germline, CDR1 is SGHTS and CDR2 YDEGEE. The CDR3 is CASSLELIVHEQYF. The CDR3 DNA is TGTGCCAGCAGCTTGGAGTTAATAGTCCACGAGCAGTACTTC.

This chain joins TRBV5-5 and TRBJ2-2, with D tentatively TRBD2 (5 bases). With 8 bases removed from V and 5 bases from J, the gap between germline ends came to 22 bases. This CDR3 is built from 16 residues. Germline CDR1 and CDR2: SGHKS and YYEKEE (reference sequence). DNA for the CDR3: TGTGCCAGTATCCGCCCGCAGGCTGGGGAGACCGGGGAGCTGTTTTTT. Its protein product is CASIRPQAGETGELFF.

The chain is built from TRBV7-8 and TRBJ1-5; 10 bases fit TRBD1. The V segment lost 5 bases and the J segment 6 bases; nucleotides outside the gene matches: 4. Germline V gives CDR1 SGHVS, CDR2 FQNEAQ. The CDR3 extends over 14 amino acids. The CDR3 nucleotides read TGTGCCAGCAGCACCCGGGACAGGGGTCAGCCCCAGCATTTT. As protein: CASSTRDRGQPQHF.

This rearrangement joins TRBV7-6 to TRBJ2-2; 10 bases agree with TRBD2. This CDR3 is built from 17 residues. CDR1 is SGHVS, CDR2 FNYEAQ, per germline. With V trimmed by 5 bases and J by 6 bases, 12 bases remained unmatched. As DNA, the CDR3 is TGTGCCAGCAGCCCAACACGCGCTAGCGGGAGTTCCGGGGAGCTGTTTTTT. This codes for CASSPTRASGSSGELFF.

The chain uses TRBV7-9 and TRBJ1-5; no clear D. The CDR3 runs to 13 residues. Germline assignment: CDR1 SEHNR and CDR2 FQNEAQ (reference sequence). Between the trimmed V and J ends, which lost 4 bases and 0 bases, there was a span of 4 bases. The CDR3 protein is CASSSNSNQPQHF. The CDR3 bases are TGTGCCAGCAGCTCAAATAGCAATCAGCCCCAGCATTTT.

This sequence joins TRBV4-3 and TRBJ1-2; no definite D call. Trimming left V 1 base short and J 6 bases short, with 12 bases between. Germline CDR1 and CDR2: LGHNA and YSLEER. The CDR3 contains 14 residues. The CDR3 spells CASSQAPTLHGYTF. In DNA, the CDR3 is TGCGCCAGCAGCCAAGCCCCTACCCTTCATGGCTACACCTTC.

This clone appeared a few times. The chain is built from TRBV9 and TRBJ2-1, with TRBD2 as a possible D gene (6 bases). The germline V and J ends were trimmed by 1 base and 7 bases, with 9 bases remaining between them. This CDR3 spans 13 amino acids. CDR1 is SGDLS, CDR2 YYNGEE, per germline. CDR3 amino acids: CASSVTGENEQFF. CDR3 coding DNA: TGTGCCAGCAGCGTAACGGGAGAAAATGAGCAGTTCTTC.

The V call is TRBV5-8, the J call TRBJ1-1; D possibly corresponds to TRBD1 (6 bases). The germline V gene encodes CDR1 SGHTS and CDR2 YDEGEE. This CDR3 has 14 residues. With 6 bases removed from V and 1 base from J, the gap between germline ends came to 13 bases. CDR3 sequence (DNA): TGTGCCAGCAACCACAGGACAGCGAACACTGAAGCTTTCTTT. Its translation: CASNHRTANTEAFF.